This T cell receptor beta chain emerged from a study of T-cell memory formation after mild COVID-19. The V gene's germline CDR1 is DFQATT and CDR2 SNEGSKA (reference sequence). Trimming removed 6 bases from V and 2 bases from J, with 21 bases in between. The CDR3 covers 16 residues. TCRdb recomputed calls from the 5' RACE reads with MiXCR, one row per CDR3 protein. The sample contains around 470,000 distinct CDR3 sequences, about 19% of which appear only once. Specimen: PBMCs or a T cell subset sorted from them (not recorded which). This receptor was obtained from an adult woman who had mild COVID-19 (a few samples of this study predate the infection). Cell type and time point are not known. The chain couples TRBV20-1 to TRBJ2-3; perhaps TRBD2 as D (6 bases). The CDR3, as DNA: TGCAGTGCCACTATATCTGAAGCGGGTAACACAGATACGCAGTATTTT. Translated: CSATISEAGNTDTQYF.